This TCR beta chain appears in the sequencing data of a study of blood T cell repertoires in COVID-19. Whole-study context: Samples of COVID-19 (acute and convalescent) were obtained from the United States, Italy and Spain. Sources were T cells, B-cell-depleted T cells, or PBMCs; the material itself was cDNA or gDNA.

Repertoires were generated with immunoSEQ multiplex PCR, while TCRdb's copy carries only in-frame clones and drops some. The sample has 270,000 or so clones, approximately 90% seen once. All enrollees were about 18 to 95 years old and from around 25 US areas. The sequencing input was PBMCs or T cells enriched from blood (not recorded which). The TCR originated in a middle-aged man who had been exposed to COVID-19.

CDR3 region: CASSNRRQGKSNQPQHF. In DNA, the CDR3 is TGTGCCAGTAGTAACAGAAGACAGGGGAAAAGCAATCAGCCCCAGCATTTT. This sequence joins TRBV19 and TRBJ1-5; 8 bases are shared with TRBD1. Looked up from germline, CDR1 is LNHDA and CDR2 is SQIVND (reference sequence). The CDR3 totals 17 residues. V dropped 4 bases and J dropped 1; count of bases not matched to a gene: 9.